This is a list of T cell receptor beta chains from one sample in a study of shared clonotypes between healthy human individuals. Only in-frame clones appear in the TCRdb table, and some are missing; sequencing was by immunoSEQ multiplex PCR. Of about 2.3 million clones listed, 90% to 95% were seen once; the top ten hold under 0.45%. The sequenced sample was naive CD4+ T cells from PBMCs. Receptors were obtained from a man between 18 and 29 years old in good health. Some clones in this sample may be carry-over from other donors' samples. Each CDR3 is given with its conserved first and last residue. A D gene is named only where the DNA matches it firmly. Some rows mark clone size as missing; the rest say once, few, many or name a class of expanded clone.

D gene	V gene	clone size	J gene	CDR3 protein	CDR3 DNA
-	TRBV7-9	-	TRBJ2-3	CASTAGDTQYF	TGTGCCAGCACCGCCGGGGATACGCAGTATTTT
TRBD2	TRBV19	-	TRBJ2-1	CASSFGLAFSEQFF	TGTGCCAGTAGTTTTGGACTAGCCTTCTCTGAGCAGTTCTTC
-	TRBV10-3	-	TRBJ1-2	CAISDPLDDSLGYGYTF	TGTGCCATCAGTGATCCCTTGGATGATTCTCTTGGCTATGGCTACACCTTC
TRBD1	TRBV11-2	-	TRBJ1-2	CASSYRQGPYGYTF	TGTGCCAGCAGCTACCGACAGGGACCCTATGGCTACACCTTC
-	TRBV5-1	-	TRBJ1-1	CASSLAGQLNTEAFF	TGCGCCAGCAGCTTGGCCGGGCAGTTGAACACTGAAGCTTTCTTT
TRBD1	TRBV28	once	TRBJ1-5	CASSPPGQGAGGRNQPQHF	TGTGCCAGCAGTCCACCGGGACAGGGCGCGGGTGGTCGGAATCAGCCCCAGCATTTT
TRBD1	TRBV6-5	once	TRBJ1-1	CASSYGRGRTEAFF	TGTGCCAGCAGTTACGGTAGGGGGCGGACTGAAGCTTTCTTT
TRBD2	TRBV9	-	TRBJ2-2	CASSVAASGSAGELFF	TGTGCCAGCAGCGTAGCAGCTAGCGGGAGTGCTGGGGAGCTGTTTTTT
-	TRBV18	-	TRBJ1-2	CASGVQNTNYGYTF	TGTGCCAGTGGGGTACAGAATACTAACTATGGCTACACCTTC
-	TRBV2	few	TRBJ2-5	CAKGRRETQYF	TGTGCCAAGGGACGGCGAGAGACCCAGTACTTC
-	TRBV7-9	-	TRBJ1-1	CASSFRAGPEAFF	TGTGCCAGCAGCTTTAGGGCGGGGCCTGAAGCTTTCTTT
TRBD2	TRBV29-1	-	TRBJ2-3	CSVKWSLAGVTDTQYF	TGCAGCGTTAAGTGGTCACTAGCGGGAGTAACAGATACGCAGTATTTT
-	TRBV9	-	TRBJ2-2	CASSVGSRQATNTGELFF	TGTGCCAGCAGCGTAGGTAGCCGACAGGCGACGAACACCGGGGAGCTGTTTTTT
-	TRBV5-1	-	TRBJ2-5	CASTSGWQETQYF	TGCGCCTCAACATCGGGTTGGCAAGAGACCCAGTACTTC
TRBD2	TRBV4-2	-	TRBJ2-2	CASSQAVTSLGELFF	TGTGCCAGCAGCCAAGCGGTGACTAGCTTAGGGGAGCTGTTTTTT
-	TRBV6-6	-	TRBJ2-1	CATSSHNEQFF	TGTGCCACCTCGTCCCACAATGAGCAGTTCTTC
-	TRBV11-2	-	TRBJ2-5	CASSMARETQYF	TGTGCCAGCAGCATGGCGCGAGAGACCCAGTACTTC
TRBD2	TRBV28	-	TRBJ2-1	CASSPTRTGGYNEQFF	TGTGCCAGCAGTCCCACCCGAACGGGAGGTTACAATGAGCAGTTCTTC
-	TRBV28	-	TRBJ2-7	CASSESHRDYEQYF	TGTGCCAGCAGTGAGTCCCACAGGGACTACGAGCAGTACTTC
-	TRBV21-1	-	TRBJ1-5	CARKRSTGTGPNSNQPQHF	TGTGCCAGGAAAAGAAGTACCGGGACAGGCCCTAATAGCAATCAGCCCCAGCATTTT
TRBD2	TRBV7-2	-	TRBJ2-6	CASSRELAGVGGANVLTF	TGTGCCAGCAGCCGAGAGCTAGCGGGAGTCGGTGGGGCCAACGTCCTGACTTTC
-	TRBV6-5	-	TRBJ2-1	CASRQLSYNEQFF	TGTGCCAGCAGACAACTCTCCTACAATGAGCAGTTCTTC
-	TRBV18	-	TRBJ2-7	CASSPRDGRGGEQYF	TGTGCCAGCTCACCCCGTGACGGCAGGGGAGGTGAGCAGTACTTC
TRBD2	TRBV7-2	-	TRBJ2-5	CASSLAAGGWETQYF	TGTGCCAGCAGCTTAGCGGCGGGGGGATGGGAGACCCAGTACTTC
-	TRBV4-1	-	TRBJ2-3	CASSQAGLAGDTQYF	TGCGCCAGCAGCCAAGCGGGTCTGGCGGGGGATACGCAGTATTTT
-	TRBV6-5	-	TRBJ1-1	CASSYSNRANTEAFF	TGTGCCAGCAGTTACTCGAACAGGGCAAACACTGAAGCTTTCTTT
TRBD1	TRBV29-1	few	TRBJ2-5	CSVEETGETQYF	TGCAGCGTTGAAGAGACAGGGGAGACCCAGTACTTC
TRBD2	TRBV9	-	TRBJ2-2	CASSVVSGKGLAGTTGELFF	TGTGCCAGCAGCGTAGTATCGGGAAAGGGACTAGCGGGAACCACCGGGGAGCTGTTTTTT
TRBD1	TRBV30	-	TRBJ2-7	CAWSRPGTGSYEQYF	TGTGCCTGGAGCAGACCCGGGACAGGGAGCTACGAGCAGTACTTC
-	TRBV7-3	-	TRBJ1-1	CASSPRTEGEAFF	TGTGCCAGCAGCCCCCGGACAGAAGGTGAAGCTTTCTTT
-	TRBV28	-	TRBJ2-7	CASSLGIRLYEQYF	TGTGCCAGCAGTTTAGGGATAAGGCTTTACGAGCAGTACTTC
TRBD2	TRBV11-3	-	TRBJ2-5	CASSLGSGRAGGETQYF	TGTGCCAGCAGCTTGGGTAGCGGGAGGGCCGGGGGTGAGACCCAGTACTTC
TRBD2	TRBV27	-	TRBJ2-1	CASRFTTSGRAQQFF	TGTGCCAGCAGATTTACGACTAGCGGGAGGGCACAGCAGTTCTTC
TRBD2	TRBV5-1	once	TRBJ2-3	CASSSAGGPPDTQYF	TGCGCCAGCAGCTCGGCGGGAGGGCCCCCAGATACGCAGTATTTT
-	TRBV19	-	TRBJ1-1	CASSNRDNTEAFF	TGTGCCAGTAGCAACAGGGATAACACTGAAGCTTTCTTT